This T cell receptor (beta chain) comes out of a study of T cell responses to AZD1222 COVID-19 vaccine. TCRdb's copy holds only in-frame clones and misses some; the assay was immunoSEQ multiplex PCR. The sample includes 140,000 to 150,000 clones, approximately 94% of them seen just once. Broader study findings: Vaccine-related CD4 TCRs covered spike, predominating at 160-218 and 743-854.

V was cut by 6 bases and J by 2 bases, with 19 bases left in between. The germline V gene encodes CDR1 MDHEN and CDR2 SYDVKM. The CDR3 loop spans 16 amino acids. Details on this clone: As yet, its antigen is unknown.

This rearrangement joins TRBV28 to TRBJ1-2, with D possibly matching TRBD1 (6 bases). The sample consisted of peripheral blood, taken on day 0 of AZD1222 vaccination. This receptor was identified in an adult in good health. The CDR3, as DNA: TGTGCCAGCAGCACCCAACAGGGAAGCGGGAACTATGGCTACACCTTC. Translated: CASSTQQGSGNYGYTF.